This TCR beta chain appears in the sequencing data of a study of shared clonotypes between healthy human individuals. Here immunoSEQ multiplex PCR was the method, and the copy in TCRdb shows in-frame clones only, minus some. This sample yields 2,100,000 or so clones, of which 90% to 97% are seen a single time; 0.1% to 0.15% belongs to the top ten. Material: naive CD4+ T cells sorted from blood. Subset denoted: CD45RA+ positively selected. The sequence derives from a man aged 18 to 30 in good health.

The CDR3 reads CASSGGVRFPYEQYF. In nucleotides, the CDR3 is TGTGCCAGTAGTGGGGGCGTCCGTTTCCCCTACGAGCAGTACTTC. This chain connects TRBV19 to TRBJ2-7; maybe TRBD1 (6 bases). Trimming pared 5 bases from V and 2 bases from J, leaving 16 bases between. Germline assignment: CDR1 LNHDA and CDR2 SQIVND (reference sequence). This CDR3 is 15 amino acids long.